This TCR beta chain stems from a study of shared clonotypes between healthy human individuals. Study-wide results and limits: Apart from blood, nothing was sampled; tissue repertoires likely differ. A handful of donors had roughly 5% of their naive CD4 clonotypes in common.

In the naive CD8 group, cells lacked CD45RO and were positively selected for CCR7, so terminally differentiated effector memory CD45RA+ cells were left out. Data came from immunoSEQ multiplex PCR; TCRdb stores just in-frame clones and leaves some out. This repertoire shows roughly 2 million clones, less than 95% found once; its top ten account for 1.1%. A note on this clone: Its specificity is not known. The CDR3 end shows no conserved phenylalanine or tryptophan, and so a read error is likely.

Germline lookup yields CDR1 GTSNPN and CDR2 SVGIG (reference sequence). This CDR3 is 17 amino acids long. V gave up 1 base and J gave up 7 bases; unmatched junction bases: 12. The V gene is TRBV30, the J gene TRBJ1-6; 8 nucleotides match TRBD1. The receptor comes from a man in his late teens or twenties in good health. Sample: naive CD8+ T cells sorted from blood. The CDR3, as DNA: TGTGCCTGGAGTGCGACAGGGGAATCGGGACCCAATTCACCCCTCCACTCT. It codes for CAWSATGESGPNSPLHS.